These 18 T cell receptor beta chains share one sample of origin, sequenced in a study of identical twins listed by TCRdb under 2016. The library was prepared using 5' RACE. For sequencing, an Illumina HiSeq 2000 was employed. Using fastp trimming at Q25 and MiXCR clonotype assembly, TCRdb reanalyzed the public sequencing data and kept in-frame beta chains. Under each unique CDR3 protein, matching rows form one entry showing the most common genes and DNA. The sample table contains 1.5 million to 2 million distinct CDR3 sequences; only one count was recorded for about 32% of them. Together, the top ten hold around 0.25% of the sample. Source material: cord blood. The receptor source for this set is a newborn girl in good health.

This clonotype was observed at least ten times. The chain carries TRBV29-1 and TRBJ2-7, with D perhaps given as TRBD1 or TRBD2 (6 bases each). There are 13 residues in the CDR3. V gave up 6 bases and J gave up 0 bases, with 12 bases separating them. Per the germline V gene, CDR1 is SQVTM and CDR2 is ANQGSEA. CDR3 region: CSVSRGDSYEQYF. In DNA, the CDR3 is TGCAGCGTCTCGAGGGGGGACTCCTACGAGCAGTACTTC.

This clonotype has a handful of counts. The chain combines TRBV27 with TRBJ2-5; unclear D gene. Trimming removed 4 bases from V and 1 base from J, with 10 bases in between. Germline V CDR1 and CDR2: MNHEY, SMNVEV (reference sequence). This CDR3 has 14 residues. This CDR3 is CASSSYARQETQYF. The CDR3 DNA reads TGTGCCAGCAGTTCTTACGCCCGCCAAGAGACCCAGTACTTC.

This clonotype was found a few times. The J gene is TRBJ1-5, the V gene TRBV19; D uncertain. Germline CDR1 reads LNHDA; CDR2 reads SQIVND (reference sequence). Trimming removed 5 bases at V and 1 base at J, with 9 bases between. The CDR3 spans 14 residues. Here the CDR3 reads CASSSQRSNQPQHF. CDR3 coding DNA: TGTGCCAGTAGTTCGCAGCGCAGCAATCAGCCCCAGCATTTT.

The rearrangement links TRBV2 to TRBJ2-7; D is unresolved. Germline-derived CDR1 and CDR2 are SNHLY and FYNNEI. The CDR3 is made up of 13 amino acids. Trimming cost V 4 bases and J 2 bases, with 9 bases left between them. The CDR3 sequence is CASSGIQPYEQYF. The CDR3 region has the DNA TGTGCCAGCAGTGGGATCCAGCCCTACGAGCAGTACTTC.

This clonotype occurred a few times. The chain uses TRBV20-1 and TRBJ2-3, with D possibly matching TRBD2 (5 bases). V lost 5 bases and J 0 bases, leaving 15 bases between the germline ends. In germline, CDR1 is DFQATT, CDR2 SNEGSKA (reference sequence). This CDR3 has 15 residues. CDR3 DNA sequence: TGCAGTGCTCCTAGTCTCCGGGGAAGCACAGATACGCAGTATTTT. Amino acids: CSAPSLRGSTDTQYF.

The sample holds a few counts of this clonotype. The chain carries TRBV24-1 and TRBJ2-4; D ambiguous. The CDR3 runs to 12 residues. The V gene lost 9 bases and the J gene lost 0 bases, with 5 bases spanning the gap. The germline V gene has CDR1 KGHDR and CDR2 SFDVKD. The DNA for the CDR3 is TGTGCCACCTCGATAGCCAAAAACATTCAGTACTTC. Its translation is CATSIAKNIQYF.

CDR3 sequence: CASSLGLGDEQYF. The CDR3, as DNA: TGTGCCAGCAGCTTAGGTTTGGGGGACGAGCAGTACTTC. This sequence joins TRBV7-2 and TRBJ2-5, with D perhaps matching TRBD1 or TRBD2 (5 bases each). The closer fit of TRBJ2-7 to the DNA end suggests the J call may be wrong. Germline V lookup: CDR1 SGHTA, CDR2 FQGNSA. The CDR3 runs 13 residues.

The chain has TRBV29-1 and TRBJ1-2; possibly TRBD1 for D (5 bases). V was pared by 0 bases and J by 4 bases, with 9 bases between. Germline V CDR1 and CDR2: SQVTM, ANQGSEA. CDR3 length: 13 residues. Here the CDR3 DNA reads TGCAGCGTTGAAGATCAGGGTTTCTATGGCTACACCTTC. Translation: CSVEDQGFYGYTF.

V gene TRBV6-1 combines with J gene TRBJ1-1, with 7 bases fitting TRBD1. V shed 8 bases, J shed 4 bases, and the junction held 7 bases outside the gene matches. Germline V CDR1 and CDR2: MNHNS, SASEGT. The CDR3 is 13 residues long. The CDR3 sequence is CASDRQGGTEAFF. The CDR3, as DNA: TGTGCCAGCGACAGACAGGGAGGCACTGAAGCTTTCTTT.

This clonotype was seen repeatedly, ten times or more. One junction end does not reproduce the germline sequence, and a read error may be involved. The V call is TRBV5-1, the J call TRBJ2-5; a weak D match, TRBD2 (6 bases). Germline V CDR1 and CDR2: SGHRS, YFSETQ. CDR3 length equals 13 residues. The CDR3 DNA is TGTGCCAGCAGTTTGGGACTGCAAGAGACCCAGTACTTC. This gives the protein CASSLGLQETQYF.

This chain connects TRBV9 to TRBJ2-1; D possibly corresponds to TRBD1 (6 bases). V was cut by 0 bases and J by 9 bases, with 13 bases left in between. The length of the CDR3 is 14 residues. CDR1 and CDR2 (germline): SGDLS, YYNGEE. The chain's CDR3 is CASSVEPRGSEQFF. The CDR3 DNA is TGTGCCAGCAGCGTAGAACCTAGGGGGTCTGAGCAGTTCTTC. The complete variable domain, with remaining parts taken from reference TRBV9 and TRBJ2-1, reads DSGVTQTPKHLITATGQRVTLRCSPRSGDLSVYWYQQSLDQGLQFLIQYYNGEERAKGNILERFSAQQFPDLHSELNLSSLELGDSALYFCASSVEPRGSEQFFGPGTRLTVL.

The chain carries TRBV2 and TRBJ2-2; D possibly corresponds to TRBD2 (5 bases). From germline, CDR1 is SNHLY and CDR2 FYNNEI. CDR3 size: 15 residues. Trimming cost V 6 bases and J 1 base, with 12 bases left between them. The DNA for the CDR3 is TGTGCCAGCAGGTTGACTACCCTGAACACCGGGGAGCTGTTTTTT. It codes for CASRLTTLNTGELFF.

J is TRBJ1-2 and V is TRBV3-1; tentative D call: TRBD1 (5 bases). V gave up 2 bases and J gave up 8 bases, with 15 bases separating them. Germline CDR1 is LGHDT and CDR2 is YNNKEL (reference sequence). This CDR3 region has 14 residues. The CDR3 nucleotides are TGTGCCAGCAGCCAAACGGGTGGGGCTGGGGGCTACACCTTC. Its translation is CASSQTGGAGGYTF.

The rearrangement uses TRBV7-2 and TRBJ2-5, with TRBD2 matching over 11 bases. The germline CDR1 and CDR2 sequences are SGHTA and FQGNSA. Trimming removed 1 base from V and 5 bases from J; junction bases left unmatched: 6. The CDR3 is 16 residues long. The CDR3 reads CASSLVVTSGSETQYF. The CDR3 DNA sequence: TGTGCCAGCAGCTTAGTAGTTACTAGCGGGAGCGAGACCCAGTACTTC. The full variable domain, rest sourced from reference TRBV7-2 and TRBJ2-5, is GAGVSQSPSNKVTEKGKDVELRCDPISGHTALYWYRQSLGQGLEFLIYFQGNSAPDKSGLPSDRFSAERTGGSVSTLTIQRTQQEDSAVYLCASSLVVTSGSETQYFGPGTRLLVL.

This clonotype was found a few times. The J gene is TRBJ2-1, the V gene TRBV5-1; 8 bases line up with TRBD2. This CDR3 region has 17 residues. Trimming took 1 base from V and 0 from J; bases not matched to a gene: 6. The germline V gene encodes CDR1 SGHRS and CDR2 YFSETQ. The CDR3 DNA reads as TGCGCCAGCAGCTTGTCACTTAGCGGGGACTCCTACAATGAGCAGTTCTTC. Amino acid sequence: CASSLSLSGDSYNEQFF.

This clonotype was recorded a few times. The chain is built from TRBV28 and TRBJ1-2; the D gene is possibly TRBD1 (5 bases). The CDR3 sequence is 12 residues long. Germline V gives CDR1 MDHEN, CDR2 SYDVKM. Trimming removed 5 bases from V and 7 bases from J, with 11 bases in between. The CDR3 sequence is CASSDSVSGYTF. CDR3 nucleotides: TGTGCCAGCAGTGACAGCGTAAGTGGCTACACCTTC.

This clonotype has a handful of counts. The chain joins TRBV20-1 to TRBJ1-2; the match to TRBD1 covers 7 bases. Germline V gene sequence: CDR1 DFQATT, CDR2 SNEGSKA (reference sequence). V gave up 6 bases and J gave up 3 bases; unmatched junction bases: 10. The CDR3 contains 14 residues. The chain's CDR3 is CSADPGQKDYGYTF. In DNA form, the CDR3 reads TGCAGTGCAGACCCGGGACAGAAAGACTATGGCTACACCTTC.

This clonotype was counted many times. The genes are TRBV14 and TRBJ2-1, with 13 nucleotides matching TRBD2. CDR1 and CDR2 from the germline V gene are SGHDN and FVKESK. V lost 6 bases, J lost 12 bases, and 8 bases stayed unmatched. This CDR3 has 14 residues. The CDR3 DNA reads TGTGCCAGCAGACAGACTAGCGGGGGGACGTCGCAGTTCTTC. As protein: CASRQTSGGTSQFF.